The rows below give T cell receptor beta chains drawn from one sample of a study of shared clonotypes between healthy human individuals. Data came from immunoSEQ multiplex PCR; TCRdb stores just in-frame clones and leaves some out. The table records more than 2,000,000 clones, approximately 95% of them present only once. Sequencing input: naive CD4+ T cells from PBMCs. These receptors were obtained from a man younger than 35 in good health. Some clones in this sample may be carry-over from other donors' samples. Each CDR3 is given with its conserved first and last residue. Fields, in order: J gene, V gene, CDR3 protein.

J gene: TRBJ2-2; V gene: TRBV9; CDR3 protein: CASREPSGQGNTGELFF
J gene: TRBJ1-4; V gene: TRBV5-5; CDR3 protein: CASSLILIPRGDEKLFF
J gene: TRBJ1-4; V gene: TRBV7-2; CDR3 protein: CASSPGQGRNEKLFF
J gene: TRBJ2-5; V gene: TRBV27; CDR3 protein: CASSYDTLGETQYF
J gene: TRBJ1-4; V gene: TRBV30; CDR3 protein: CAWSRGAANEKLFF
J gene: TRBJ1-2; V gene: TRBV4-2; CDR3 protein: CASSQPQADRGAYGYTF
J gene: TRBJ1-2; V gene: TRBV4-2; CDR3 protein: CASSPEIEGIVGYTF
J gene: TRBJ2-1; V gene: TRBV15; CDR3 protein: CATSRPGVAGAHEQFF
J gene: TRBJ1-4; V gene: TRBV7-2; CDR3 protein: CASSLGQPNEKLFF
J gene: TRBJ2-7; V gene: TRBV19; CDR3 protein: CASSIQAGAHYEQYF
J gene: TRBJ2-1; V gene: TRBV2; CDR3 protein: CASSEGLGGKQFF
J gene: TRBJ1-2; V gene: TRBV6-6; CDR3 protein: CASSMTGNYGYTF
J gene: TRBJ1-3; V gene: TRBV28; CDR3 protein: CASSSLDPLGDTIYF
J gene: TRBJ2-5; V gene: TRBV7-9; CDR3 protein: CASRIGERETQYF
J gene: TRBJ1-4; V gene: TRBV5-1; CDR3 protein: CASSQLDGNEKLFF
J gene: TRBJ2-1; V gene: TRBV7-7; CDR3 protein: CASSSGTSGVEQFF
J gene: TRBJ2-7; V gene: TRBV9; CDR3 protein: CASSVGAGTSGRYEQYF
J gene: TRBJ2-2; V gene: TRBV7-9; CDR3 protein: CASSILTGELFF
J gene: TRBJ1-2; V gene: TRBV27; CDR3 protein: CASSLYRGQGGYTF
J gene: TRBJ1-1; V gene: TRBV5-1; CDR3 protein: CASSSLDSANTEAFF
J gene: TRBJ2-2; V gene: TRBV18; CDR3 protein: CASSQVRELSGELFF
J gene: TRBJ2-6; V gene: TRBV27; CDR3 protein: CASSLWGTGSSGANVLTF
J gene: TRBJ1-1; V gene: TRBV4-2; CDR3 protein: CASSGGGRYVEAFF
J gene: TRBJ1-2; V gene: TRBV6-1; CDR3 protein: CASSENRGLEGYTF
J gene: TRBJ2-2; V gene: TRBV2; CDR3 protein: CASSAETGGIGELFF
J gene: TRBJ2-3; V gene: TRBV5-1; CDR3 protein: CASSLPIAHSTDTQYF
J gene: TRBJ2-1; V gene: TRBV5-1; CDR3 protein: CASSLQSGTGAYNEQFF
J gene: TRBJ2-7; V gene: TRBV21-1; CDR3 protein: CASSKGWGRPYEQYF
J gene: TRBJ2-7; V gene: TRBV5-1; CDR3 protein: CASSSGTSGSGSEQYF
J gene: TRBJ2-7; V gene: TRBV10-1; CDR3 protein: CASPRDRGYEQYF
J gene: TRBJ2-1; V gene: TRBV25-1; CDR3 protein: CASSDPGTGGQYNEQFF
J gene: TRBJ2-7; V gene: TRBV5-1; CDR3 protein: CASSPTGTGVSYEQYF
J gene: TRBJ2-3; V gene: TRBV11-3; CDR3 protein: CASSLGILYGQGLADTQYF
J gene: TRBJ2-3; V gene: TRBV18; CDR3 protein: CASSPRAGATDTQYF
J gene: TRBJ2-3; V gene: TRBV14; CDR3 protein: CASRPLSATDTQYF
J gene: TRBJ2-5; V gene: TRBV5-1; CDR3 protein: CASSLESGRGETQYF
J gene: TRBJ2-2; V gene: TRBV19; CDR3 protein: CASSITGGTGELFF
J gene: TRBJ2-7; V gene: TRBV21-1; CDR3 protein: CASTCRDRKVEQYF
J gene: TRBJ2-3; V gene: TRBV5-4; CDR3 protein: CASSLSSLAADTQYF
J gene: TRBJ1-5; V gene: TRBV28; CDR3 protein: CASSLSDQPQHF
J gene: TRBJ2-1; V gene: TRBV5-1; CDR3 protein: CASSTGGPSYNEQFF
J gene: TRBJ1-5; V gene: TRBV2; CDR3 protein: CASSREGPSNQPQHF
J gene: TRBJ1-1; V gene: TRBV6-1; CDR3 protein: CASRRAGVWEAFF
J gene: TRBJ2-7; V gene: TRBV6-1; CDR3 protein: CATGLAGLDEQYF
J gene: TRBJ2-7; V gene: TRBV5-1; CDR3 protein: CASSLILAGREQYF
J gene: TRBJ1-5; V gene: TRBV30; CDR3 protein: CAWSVQGGHQPQHF
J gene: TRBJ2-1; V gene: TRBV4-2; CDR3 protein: CASSPWTSGRPYNEQFF
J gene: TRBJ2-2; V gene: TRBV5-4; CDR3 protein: CASSFGQTRAGGELFF
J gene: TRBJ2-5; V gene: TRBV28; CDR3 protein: CASSSSRVGETQYF
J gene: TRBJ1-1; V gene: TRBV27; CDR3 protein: CASSFGDREAEAFF
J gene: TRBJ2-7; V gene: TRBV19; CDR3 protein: CASSTASGGYEQYF
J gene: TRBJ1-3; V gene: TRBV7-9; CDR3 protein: CASSRGPFSGNTIYF
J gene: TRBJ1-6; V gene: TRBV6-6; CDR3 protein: CASSYTTPGQPLHF